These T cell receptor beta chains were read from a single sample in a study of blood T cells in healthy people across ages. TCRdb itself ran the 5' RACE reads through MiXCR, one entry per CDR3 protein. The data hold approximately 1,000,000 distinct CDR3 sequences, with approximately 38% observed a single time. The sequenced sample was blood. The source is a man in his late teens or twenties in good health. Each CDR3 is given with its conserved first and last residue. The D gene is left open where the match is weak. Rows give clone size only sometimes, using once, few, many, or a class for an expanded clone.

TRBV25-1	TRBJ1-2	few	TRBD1	TGTGCCAGCAGTGGGGGGGAGGGGGCCAACTATGGCTACACCTTC	CASSGGEGANYGYTF
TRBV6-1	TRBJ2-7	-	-	TGTGCCAGCAGTGAAGGGGGTCCTTTCAATGAGCAGTACTTC	CASSEGGPFNEQYF
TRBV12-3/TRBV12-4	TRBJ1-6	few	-	TGTGCCAGCCACGGATCCTATAATTCACCCCTCCACTTT	CASHGSYNSPLHF
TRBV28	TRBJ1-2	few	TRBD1	TGTGCCAGCAGATCGACAGGGGGGTATGGCTACACCTTC	CASRSTGGYGYTF
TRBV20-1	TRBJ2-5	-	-	TGCAGTGCTAGTAGGGCGATTTACAATGAGCAGTACTTC	CSASRAIYNEQYF
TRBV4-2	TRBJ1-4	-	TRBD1	TGTGCCAGCAGCCAGCCCGGACAGGGGGCTGAAAAACTGTTTTTT	CASSQPGQGAEKLFF
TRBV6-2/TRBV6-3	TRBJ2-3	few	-	TGTGCCAGCGGGCTAGTCGGAGATACGCAGTATTTT	CASGLVGDTQYF
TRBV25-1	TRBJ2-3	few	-	TGTGCCAGCACCTACCGGGACACCGACACAGATACGCAGTATTTT	CASTYRDTDTDTQYF
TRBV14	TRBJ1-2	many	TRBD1	TGTGCCAGCAGTCGCGAGGGACAGGACTATGGCTACACCTTC	CASSREGQDYGYTF
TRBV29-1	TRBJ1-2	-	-	TGCAGCGGGGGGGACTTCTATGGCTACACCTTC	CSGGDFYGYTF
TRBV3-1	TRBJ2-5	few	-	TGTGCCAGCAGCCAACGATGGGAGCGCCCGGAGACCCAGTACTTC	CASSQRWERPETQYF
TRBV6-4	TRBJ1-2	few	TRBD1	TGTGCCAGCAGTGTTGGTGGGGGACAGAACTATGGCTACACCTTC	CASSVGGGQNYGYTF